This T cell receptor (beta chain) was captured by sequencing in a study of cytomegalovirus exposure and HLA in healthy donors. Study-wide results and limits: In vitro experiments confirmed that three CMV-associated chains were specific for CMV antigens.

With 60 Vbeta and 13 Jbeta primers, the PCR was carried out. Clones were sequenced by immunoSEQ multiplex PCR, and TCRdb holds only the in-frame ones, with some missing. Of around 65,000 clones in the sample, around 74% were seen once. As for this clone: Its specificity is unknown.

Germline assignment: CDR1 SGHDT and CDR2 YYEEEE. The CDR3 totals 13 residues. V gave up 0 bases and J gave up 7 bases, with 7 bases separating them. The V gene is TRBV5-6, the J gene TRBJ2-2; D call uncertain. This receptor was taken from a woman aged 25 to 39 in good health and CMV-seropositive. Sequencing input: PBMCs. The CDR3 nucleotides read TGTGCCAGCAGCTTGGGGGCCGTCGGGGAGCTGTTTTTT. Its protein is CASSLGAVGELFF.